These 4 T cell receptor beta chains came from one sample sequenced in a study of T cell repertoires in cytomegalovirus infection. These TCRs' antigens remain unknown. TCRdb itself ran the reads through MiXCR, one entry per CDR3 protein. The profile shows 350,000 to 400,000 distinct CDR3 sequences, roughly 34% of them singletons. The sample consisted of cultured PBMCs, taken from culture after CMV antigen stimulation. Every receptor here comes from a human donor in good health (CMV status not recorded). Some clones in this sample may be carry-over from other donors' samples.

This clonotype has a handful of counts. This chain's CDR3 is CATLAFRLAGDEQYF. CDR3 in DNA: TGTGCCACCCTTGCCTTCCGTCTAGCGGGAGACGAGCAGTACTTC. The rearrangement links TRBV28 to TRBJ2-7; 10 bases match TRBD2. The V gene end was trimmed by 10 bases and the J gene end by 5 bases; junction bases not matched to a gene: 14. Germline lookup yields CDR1 MDHEN and CDR2 SYDVKM. The CDR3 runs to 15 residues.

The chain is built from TRBV30 and TRBJ1-1, with D uncertain. Trimming removed 5 bases at V and 2 bases at J, with 15 bases between. This CDR3 spans 14 amino acids. Looked up from germline, CDR1 is GTSNPN and CDR2 is SVGIG (reference sequence). CDR3 in DNA: TGTGCCTGGGAGCCGAAGAGCGCTAACACTGAAGCTTTCTTT. Amino acids: CAWEPKSANTEAFF.

At least ten counts were recorded for this clonotype. The chain employs TRBV12-3 or TRBV12-4 and TRBJ1-3, with 8 bases matching TRBD1. The CDR3 is 14 residues long. V shed 5 bases and J 4 bases; nucleotides not matched to a gene: 4. CDR3 coding DNA: TGTGCCAGCAGTGGGACAGGCTCAGGAAACACCATATATTTT. Translating gives CASSGTGSGNTIYF.

The chain employs TRBV19 and TRBJ1-5; D is undetermined. Between the trimmed V and J ends, which lost 4 bases and 3 bases, there was a span of 7 bases. Per the germline V gene, CDR1 is LNHDA and CDR2 is SQIVND (reference sequence). CDR3 length equals 13 residues. For the CDR3, the DNA is TGTGCCAGTAGTACCCGAATCAATCAGCCCCAGCATTTT. Amino acid sequence: CASSTRINQPQHF.